This T cell receptor (beta chain) was sequenced in a study of CD8+ T cells in alopecia areata. In the study overall: Administration of oral tofacitinib to treated patients was at 5 to 10 mg twice daily.

Collected material from alopecia areata patients comprised lesional scalp punch biopsies and peripheral blood. In each case, RNA was isolated and then reverse transcribed into cDNA as the sequencing template. Some clones are missing from TCRdb's copy, which holds only in-frame ones; the method was immunoSEQ multiplex PCR. In the table there are approximately 150,000 clones, about half of which are singletons. Overall study results and limits: The study found higher clonality in lesional than normal scalp, especially in alopecia totalis/universalis.

Regarding this clone: What it binds is not known.

This receptor was taken from a human donor with alopecia areata. Sequencing used CD4+ T cells sorted from blood, obtained at week 0.

The CDR3 DNA is TGTGCCAGCAGCGTGGGACAGGCCTCTTCCTACGAGCAGTACTTC. This sequence encodes CASSVGQASSYEQYF. J is TRBJ2-7 and V is TRBV9, with 8 bases identical to TRBD1. This CDR3 spans 15 amino acids. Germline loops: CDR1 SGDLS, CDR2 YYNGEE. Trimming took 2 bases from V and 1 from J; bases not matched to a gene: 5.